This T cell receptor beta chain was sequenced during a study of cytomegalovirus exposure and HLA in healthy donors. Study results and limitations: Specificity of a few CMV-associated chains for CMV antigens was verified in vitro. V- and J-gene trimming of TCR beta was linked (in a later analysis) to a missense DCLRE1C variant. The study reported that TCR beta sequences accurately predicted HLA-A and HLA-B alleles in most subjects.

The PCR made use of 60 Vbeta and 13 Jbeta primers. Sequencing was performed with immunoSEQ multiplex PCR; in TCRdb, only in-frame clones are kept and a portion is missing. The sample holds 120,000 or so clones, 17% seen once. To note about this clone: As yet, its antigen is unknown.

Germline V gives CDR1 SGHAT, CDR2 FQNNGV. V was pared by 3 bases and J by 7 bases, with 12 bases between. The CDR3 has 14 amino acids. The V gene is TRBV11-2, the J gene TRBJ1-4; D remains ambiguous. Material: PBMCs. This receptor was taken from a female donor in good health and CMV-seropositive. CDR3 in amino acids: CASSFWVGSEKLFF. CDR3 in DNA: TGTGCCAGCAGCTTCTGGGTCGGGTCTGAAAAACTGTTTTTT.